This note documents a single T cell receptor beta chain sequence. Its target is unknown. These data are taken from a study of cytomegalovirus exposure and HLA in healthy donors. General study points: Analyses of presence/absence relied on an assumption of roughly uniform sequencing depth across donors.

The PCR used 60 Vbeta and 13 Jbeta primers. This table comes from immunoSEQ multiplex PCR, and its TCRdb copy is limited to in-frame clones, with some not included. The sample has tens of thousands of clones; roughly three quarters are singletons. Trimming took off 6 bases at V and 4 bases at J, with 16 bases between the two ends. This CDR3 region has 15 residues. Germline V gene sequence: CDR1 MDHEN, CDR2 SYDVKM. This chain links TRBV28 with TRBJ1-5, with D maybe TRBD1 (5 bases). Sequencing was done on a sample of PBMCs. The TCR originated in a male donor in good health and CMV-seronegative. The CDR3 reads CASRRDARVNQPQHF. CDR3 in DNA: TGTGCCAGCAGGCGGGACGCACGGGTAAATCAGCCCCAGCATTTT. Based on the CDR3 plus reference TRBV28 and TRBJ1-5, the full variable domain is DVKVTQSSRYLVKRTGEKVFLECVQDMDHENMFWYRQDPGLGLRLIYFSYDVKMKEKGDIPEGYSVSREKKERFSLILESASTNQTSMYLCASRRDARVNQPQHFGDGTRLSIL.